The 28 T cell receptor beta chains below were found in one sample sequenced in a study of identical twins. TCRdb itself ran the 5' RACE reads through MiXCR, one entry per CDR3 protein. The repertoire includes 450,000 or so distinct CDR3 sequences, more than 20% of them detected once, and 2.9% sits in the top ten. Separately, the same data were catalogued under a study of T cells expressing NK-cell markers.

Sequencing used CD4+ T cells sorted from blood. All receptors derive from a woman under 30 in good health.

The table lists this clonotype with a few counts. The CDR3 bases are TGCAGTGCTAGAGATGGGACAGGAAATTCACCCCTCCACTTT. This translates into CSARDGTGNSPLHF. The chain links TRBV20-1 to TRBJ1-6; 8 bases match TRBD1. The CDR3 extends over 14 amino acids. V was pared by 0 bases and J by 7 bases, with 2 bases of the junction left unmatched. Germline lookup yields CDR1 DFQATT and CDR2 SNEGSKA (reference sequence).

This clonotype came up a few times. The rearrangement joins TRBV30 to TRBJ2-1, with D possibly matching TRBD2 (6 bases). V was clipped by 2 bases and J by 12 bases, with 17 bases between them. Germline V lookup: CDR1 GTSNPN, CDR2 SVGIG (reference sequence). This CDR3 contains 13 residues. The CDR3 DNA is TGTGCCTGGAGTCGACTAGTCCCCCCGTGGCAGTTCTTC. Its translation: CAWSRLVPPWQFF.

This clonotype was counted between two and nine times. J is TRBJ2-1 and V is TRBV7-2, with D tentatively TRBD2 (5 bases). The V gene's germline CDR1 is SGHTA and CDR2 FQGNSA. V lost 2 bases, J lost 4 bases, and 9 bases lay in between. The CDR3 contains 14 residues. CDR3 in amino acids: CASSLNGGYNEQFF. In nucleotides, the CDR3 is TGTGCCAGCAGCTTAAACGGCGGGTACAATGAGCAGTTCTTC.

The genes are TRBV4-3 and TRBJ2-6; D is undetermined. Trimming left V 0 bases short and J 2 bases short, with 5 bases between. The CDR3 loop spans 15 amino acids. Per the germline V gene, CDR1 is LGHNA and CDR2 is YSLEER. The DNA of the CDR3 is TGCGCCAGCAGCCAAGAGTTCGCTGGGGCCAACGTCCTGACTTTC. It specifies CASSQEFAGANVLTF.

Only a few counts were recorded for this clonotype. This CDR3 is CASSSGQGLEQYF. The CDR3 nucleotides are TGTGCCAGCAGTTCAGGACAGGGCCTCGAGCAGTACTTC. The chain carries TRBV12-3 or TRBV12-4 and TRBJ2-7; 8 bases align to TRBD1. This CDR3 is 13 amino acids long. J lost 6 bases, V lost 4 bases, and 5 bases had no gene match.

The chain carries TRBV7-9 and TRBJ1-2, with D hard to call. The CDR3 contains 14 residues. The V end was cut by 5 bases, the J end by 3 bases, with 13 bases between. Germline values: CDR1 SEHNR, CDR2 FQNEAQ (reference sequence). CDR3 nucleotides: TGTGCCAGCAGCCCGGTCGAGGTTGACTATGGCTACACCTTC. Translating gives CASSPVEVDYGYTF.

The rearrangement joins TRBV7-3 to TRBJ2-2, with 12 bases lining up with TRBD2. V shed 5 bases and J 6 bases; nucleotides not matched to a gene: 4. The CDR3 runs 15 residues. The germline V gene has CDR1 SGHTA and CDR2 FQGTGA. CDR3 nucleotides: TGTGCCAGCAGCCCTAGCGGGGGGGAACCCGGGGAGCTGTTTTTT. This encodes CASSPSGGEPGELFF.

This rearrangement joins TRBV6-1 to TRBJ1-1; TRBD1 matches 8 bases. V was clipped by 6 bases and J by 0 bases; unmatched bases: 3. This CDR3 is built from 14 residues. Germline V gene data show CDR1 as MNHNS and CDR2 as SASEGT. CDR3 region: CASRPGQVNTEAFF. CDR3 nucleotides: TGTGCCAGCAGACCGGGACAGGTGAACACTGAAGCTTTCTTT.

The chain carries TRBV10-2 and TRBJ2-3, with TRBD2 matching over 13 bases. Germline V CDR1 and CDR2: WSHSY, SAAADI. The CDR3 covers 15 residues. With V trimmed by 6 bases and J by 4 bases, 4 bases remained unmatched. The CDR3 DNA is TGCGCCAGCAGACGACTAGCGGGAGGAGCAGATACGCAGTATTTT. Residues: CASRRLAGGADTQYF.

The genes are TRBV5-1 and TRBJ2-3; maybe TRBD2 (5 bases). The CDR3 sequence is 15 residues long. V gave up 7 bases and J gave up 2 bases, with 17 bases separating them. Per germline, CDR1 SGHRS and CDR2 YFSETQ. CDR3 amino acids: CASQLSGGLTDTQYF. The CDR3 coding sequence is TGCGCCAGCCAACTCAGCGGAGGCCTCACAGATACGCAGTATTTT. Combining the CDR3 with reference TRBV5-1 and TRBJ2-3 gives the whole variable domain KAGVTQTPRYLIKTRGQQVTLSCSPISGHRSVSWYQQTPGQGLQFLFEYFSETQRNKGNFPGRFSGRQFSNSRSEMNVSTLELGDSALYLCASQLSGGLTDTQYFGPGTRLTVL.

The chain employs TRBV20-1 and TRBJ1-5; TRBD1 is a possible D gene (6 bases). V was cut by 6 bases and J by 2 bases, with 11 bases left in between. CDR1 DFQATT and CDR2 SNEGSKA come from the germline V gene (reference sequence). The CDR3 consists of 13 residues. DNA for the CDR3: TGCAGTGCCCGAAGACAGGGCAATCAGCCCCAGCATTTT. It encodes CSARRQGNQPQHF.

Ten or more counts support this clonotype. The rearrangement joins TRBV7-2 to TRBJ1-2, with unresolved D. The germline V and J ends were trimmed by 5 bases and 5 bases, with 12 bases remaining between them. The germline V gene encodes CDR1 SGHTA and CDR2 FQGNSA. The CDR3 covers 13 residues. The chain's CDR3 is CASSLSALYGYTF. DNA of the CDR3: TGTGCCAGCAGCCTAAGTGCCCTTTATGGCTACACCTTC.

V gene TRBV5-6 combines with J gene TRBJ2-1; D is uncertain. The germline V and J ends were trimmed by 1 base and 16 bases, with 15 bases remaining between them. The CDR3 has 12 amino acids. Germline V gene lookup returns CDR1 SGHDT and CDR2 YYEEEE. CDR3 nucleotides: TGTGCCAGCAGCTTGCCTAGTGCGGTTCTTTTCTTC. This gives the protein CASSLPSAVLFF.

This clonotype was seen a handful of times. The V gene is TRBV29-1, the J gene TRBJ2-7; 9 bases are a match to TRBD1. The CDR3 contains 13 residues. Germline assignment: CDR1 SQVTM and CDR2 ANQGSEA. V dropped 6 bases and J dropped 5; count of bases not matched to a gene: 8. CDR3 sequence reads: CSVHADRGHEQYF. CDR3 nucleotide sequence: TGCAGCGTCCACGCGGACAGGGGCCACGAGCAGTACTTC.

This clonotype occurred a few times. CDR3 coding DNA: TGTGCCAGCAGCCTAAAGGGAGCTCGGTACTTC. Its translation: CASSLKGARYF. The chain couples TRBV5-6 to TRBJ2-7; TRBD2 is a possible D gene (5 bases). The CDR3 sequence is 11 residues long. Germline V gives CDR1 SGHDT, CDR2 YYEEEE. V lost 4 bases and J 12 bases, leaving 14 bases between the germline ends.

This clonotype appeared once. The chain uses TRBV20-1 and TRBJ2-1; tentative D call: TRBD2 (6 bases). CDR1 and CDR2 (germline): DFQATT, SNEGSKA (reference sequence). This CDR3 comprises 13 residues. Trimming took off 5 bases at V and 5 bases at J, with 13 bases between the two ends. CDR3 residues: CSAPGLNHNEQFF. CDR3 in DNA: TGCAGTGCTCCGGGACTGAACCACAATGAGCAGTTCTTC.

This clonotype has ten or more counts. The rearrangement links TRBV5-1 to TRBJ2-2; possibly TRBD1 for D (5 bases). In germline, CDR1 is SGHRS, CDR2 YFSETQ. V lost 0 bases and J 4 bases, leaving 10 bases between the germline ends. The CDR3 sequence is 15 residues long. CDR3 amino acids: CASSLGGAGTGELFF. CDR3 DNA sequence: TGCGCCAGCAGCTTGGGTGGGGCCGGCACCGGGGAGCTGTTTTTT.

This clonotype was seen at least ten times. The CDR3 here is CASSLAASSYNEQFF. The CDR3 bases are TGTGCCAGCAGCTTAGCGGCGAGCTCCTACAATGAGCAGTTCTTC. The chain joins TRBV7-2 to TRBJ2-1; D gene ambiguous. Germline CDR1 reads SGHTA; CDR2 reads FQGNSA. V was pared by 0 bases and J by 0 bases, with 6 bases between. The CDR3 covers 15 residues.

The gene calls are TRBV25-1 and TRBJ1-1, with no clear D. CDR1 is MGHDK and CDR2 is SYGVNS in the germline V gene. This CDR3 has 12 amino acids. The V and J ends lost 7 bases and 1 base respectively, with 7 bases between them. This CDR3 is CASMIENTEAFF. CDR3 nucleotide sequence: TGTGCCAGCATGATCGAGAACACTGAAGCTTTCTTT.

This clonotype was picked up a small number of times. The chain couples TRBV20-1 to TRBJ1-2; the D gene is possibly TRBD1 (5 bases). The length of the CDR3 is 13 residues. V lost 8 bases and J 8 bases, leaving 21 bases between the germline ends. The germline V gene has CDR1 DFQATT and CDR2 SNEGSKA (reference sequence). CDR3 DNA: TGCAGTACAGACCCTCGGGGGGGTGAGGGCTACACCTTC. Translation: CSTDPRGGEGYTF.

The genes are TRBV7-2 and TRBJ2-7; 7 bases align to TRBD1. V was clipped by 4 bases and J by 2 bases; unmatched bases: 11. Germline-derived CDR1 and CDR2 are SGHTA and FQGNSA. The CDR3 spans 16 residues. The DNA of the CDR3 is TGTGCCAGCAGCTCACCAGGGGCGACAGGGCCCTACGAGCAGTACTTC. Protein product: CASSSPGATGPYEQYF.

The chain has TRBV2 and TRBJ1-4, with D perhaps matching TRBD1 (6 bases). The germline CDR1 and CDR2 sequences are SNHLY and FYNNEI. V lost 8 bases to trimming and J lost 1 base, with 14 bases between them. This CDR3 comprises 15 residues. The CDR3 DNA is TGTGCCAGCGGCAGGGGCGCTATAACTAATGAAAAACTGTTTTTT. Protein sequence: CASGRGAITNEKLFF.

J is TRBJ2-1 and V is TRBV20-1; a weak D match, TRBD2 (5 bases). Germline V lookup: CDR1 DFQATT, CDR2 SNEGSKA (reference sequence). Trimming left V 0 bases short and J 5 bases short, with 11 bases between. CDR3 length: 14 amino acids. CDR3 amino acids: CSAREEDGHNEQFF. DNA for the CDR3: TGCAGTGCTAGAGAGGAGGATGGGCACAATGAGCAGTTCTTC.

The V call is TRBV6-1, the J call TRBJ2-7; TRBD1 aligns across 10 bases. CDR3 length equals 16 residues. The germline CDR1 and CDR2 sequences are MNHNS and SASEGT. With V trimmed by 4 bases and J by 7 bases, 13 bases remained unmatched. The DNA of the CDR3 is TGTGCCAGCAGTGCGGTAGGGACAGGGGTCCCTGTGGAGCAGTACTTC. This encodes CASSAVGTGVPVEQYF.

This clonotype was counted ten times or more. Here the CDR3 reads CASVGQPNTEAFF. DNA for the CDR3: TGTGCCAGTGTTGGACAGCCGAACACTGAAGCTTTCTTT. The gene calls are TRBV12-3 or TRBV12-4 and TRBJ1-1; TRBD1 might be the D (6 bases). This CDR3 comprises 13 residues. Trimming left V 9 bases short and J 1 base short, with 12 bases between.

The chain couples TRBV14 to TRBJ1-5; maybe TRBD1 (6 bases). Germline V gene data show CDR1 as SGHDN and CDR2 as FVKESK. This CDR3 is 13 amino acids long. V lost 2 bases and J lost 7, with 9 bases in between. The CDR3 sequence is CASSQSGEQPQHF. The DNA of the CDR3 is TGTGCCAGCAGCCAATCAGGGGAGCAGCCCCAGCATTTT.

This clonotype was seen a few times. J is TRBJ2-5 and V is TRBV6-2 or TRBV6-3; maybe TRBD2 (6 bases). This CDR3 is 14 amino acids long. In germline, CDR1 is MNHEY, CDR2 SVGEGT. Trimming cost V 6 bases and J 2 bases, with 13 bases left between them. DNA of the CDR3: TGTGCCAGCAGAAGGTCGGGAGCTCAAGAGACCCAGTACTTC. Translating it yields CASRRSGAQETQYF.

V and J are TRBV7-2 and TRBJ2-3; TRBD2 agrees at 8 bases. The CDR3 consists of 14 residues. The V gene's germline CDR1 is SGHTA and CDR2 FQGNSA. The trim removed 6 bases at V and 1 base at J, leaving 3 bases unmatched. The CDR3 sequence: CASRYSGGTDTQYF. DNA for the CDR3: TGTGCCAGCAGATATAGCGGGGGCACAGATACGCAGTATTTT.